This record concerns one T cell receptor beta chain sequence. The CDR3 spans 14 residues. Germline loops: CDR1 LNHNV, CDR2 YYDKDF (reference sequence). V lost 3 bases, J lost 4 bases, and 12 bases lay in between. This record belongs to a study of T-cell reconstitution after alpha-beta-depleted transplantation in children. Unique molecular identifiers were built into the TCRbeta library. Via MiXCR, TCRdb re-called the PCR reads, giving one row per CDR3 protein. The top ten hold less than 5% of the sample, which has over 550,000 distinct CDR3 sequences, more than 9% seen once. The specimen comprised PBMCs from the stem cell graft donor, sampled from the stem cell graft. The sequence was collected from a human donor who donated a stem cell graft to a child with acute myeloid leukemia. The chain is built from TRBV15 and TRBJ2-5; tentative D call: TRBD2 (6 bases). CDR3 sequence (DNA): TGTGCCACCAGCAGGGCTGGGACTCGAGAGACCCAGTACTTC. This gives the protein CATSRAGTRETQYF. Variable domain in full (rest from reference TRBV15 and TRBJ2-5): DAMVIQNPRYQVTQFGKPVTLSCSQTLNHNVMYWYQQKSSQAPKLLFHYYDKDFNNEADTPDNFQSRRPNTSFCFLDIRSPGLGDTAMYLCATSRAGTRETQYFGPGTRLLVL.